This T cell receptor (beta chain) was found in a study of T cell repertoires in aging, cancer and after chemotherapy. Study at large: Clear clonal overlap appeared across healthy donor samples taken over several months to years.

Overall study results and limits: In healthy donors, age-related TCR diversity loss mainly reflected lost richness. Compared with age-matched healthy donors, untreated hematological or solid cancer patients showed higher blood TCR clonality.

Multiplex touch-down PCR with TRB-A/B primers amplified rearranged V-D-J TRB sequences. TCRdb ran MiXCR on the multiplex PCR reads and lists one entry per CDR3 protein. The sample contains thousands of distinct CDR3 sequences, approximately 35% of which appear only once. The template was genomic DNA from peripheral blood, not RNA. This clonotype was observed a few times. The antigen remains unidentified. This CDR3 comprises 16 residues. Germline V lookup: CDR1 SGHTA, CDR2 FQGNSA. The V end lost 4 bases, the J end lost 10 bases, and 20 bases lay between the germline ends. The TCR was taken from a human donor in good health. The chain recombines TRBV7-2 with TRBJ1-6; possibly TRBD1 for D (6 bases). Sequencing input: blood. CDR3 protein: CASSYGGLGTYSPLHF. The CDR3 DNA follows: TGTGCCAGCAGCTATGGGGGCCTAGGTACTTACTCACCCCTCCACTTT.